Below are 3 T cell receptor beta chains sequenced from a single sample in a study of T cell responses to AZD1222 COVID-19 vaccine. Sequencing was performed with immunoSEQ multiplex PCR; in TCRdb, only in-frame clones are kept and a portion is missing. The sample contains some 170,000 clones, over 80% of which appear only once. The sequencing used peripheral blood, collected 28 days after the second dose of the MenACWY control vaccine. These receptors were obtained from an adult who received the MenACWY meningococcal vaccine as a control.

The chain is built from TRBV10-3 and TRBJ2-7, with 9 bases that match TRBD2. The CDR3 has 14 residues. Trimming cost V 4 bases and J 2 bases; bases outside gene matches: 3. Germline values: CDR1 ENHRY, CDR2 SYGVKD. In DNA, the CDR3 is TGTGCCATCAGTGGGACTAGCGCGACCTACGAGCAGTACTTC. This translates into CAISGTSATYEQYF.

The V call is TRBV9, the J call TRBJ2-1; tentative D call: TRBD2 (6 bases). CDR3 length equals 16 residues. Germline CDR1 and CDR2: SGDLS and YYNGEE. With 2 bases removed from V and 2 bases from J, the gap between germline ends came to 14 bases. CDR3 sequence: CASSVGGSPPYNEQFF. The DNA of the CDR3 is TGTGCCAGCAGCGTTGGAGGGAGTCCCCCCTACAATGAGCAGTTCTTC.

The CDR3 nucleotides are TGTGCCAGTAGTGACAGGGGCGTAGACACCGGGGAGCTGTTTTTT. Translated: CASSDRGVDTGELFF. This chain joins TRBV19 and TRBJ2-2, with TRBD1 identical over 8 bases. There are 15 residues in the CDR3. J was trimmed by 3 bases and V by 5 bases; bases with no gene match: 5. Germline lookup yields CDR1 LNHDA and CDR2 SQIVND (reference sequence).